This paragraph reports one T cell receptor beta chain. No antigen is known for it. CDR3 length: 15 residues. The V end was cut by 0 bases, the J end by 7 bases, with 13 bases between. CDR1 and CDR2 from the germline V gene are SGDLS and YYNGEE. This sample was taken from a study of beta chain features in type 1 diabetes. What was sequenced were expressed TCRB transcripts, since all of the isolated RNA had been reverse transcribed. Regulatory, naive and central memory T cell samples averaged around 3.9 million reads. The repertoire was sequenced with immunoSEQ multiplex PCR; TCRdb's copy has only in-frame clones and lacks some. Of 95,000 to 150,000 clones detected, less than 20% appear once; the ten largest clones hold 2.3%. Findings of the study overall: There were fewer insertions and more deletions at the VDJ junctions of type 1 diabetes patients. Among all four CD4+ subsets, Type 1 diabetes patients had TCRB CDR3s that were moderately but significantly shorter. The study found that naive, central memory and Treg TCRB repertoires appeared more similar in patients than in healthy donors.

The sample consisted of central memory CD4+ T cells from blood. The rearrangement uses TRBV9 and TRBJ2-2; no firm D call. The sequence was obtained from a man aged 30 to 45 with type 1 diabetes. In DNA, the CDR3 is TGTGCCAGCAGCGTAGTCCCAGGTCCCAACGGGGAGCTGTTTTTT. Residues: CASSVVPGPNGELFF.